This T cell receptor beta chain was recorded in a study of blood T cells in healthy people across ages. Next came a second PCR, run for about 7 to 12 cycles, which used a sample-barcoded 5' primer along with a J-beta primer mix. The template-switch adaptor, which had 12 random nucleotides, put a tag on each cDNA molecule. TCRdb processed the 5' RACE reads anew with MiXCR; each CDR3 protein has one entry. The sample includes 850,000 to 950,000 distinct CDR3 sequences, about 30% seen only once; the top ten take 17%. General study results and limits: Strongly correlated with naive T cell percentage was TCR beta diversity.

This CDR3 has 15 amino acids. Germline lookup yields CDR1 GTSNPN and CDR2 SVGIG (reference sequence). J gave up 5 bases and V 0 bases, and 4 bases lay outside the gene matches. For this clonotype: Its antigen is not known.

The receptor was derived from a woman over 75 in good health. The sequenced sample consisted of blood. V is TRBV30 and J is TRBJ1-6; 7 nucleotides agree with TRBD1. The CDR3: CAWSVVRGNNSPLHF. CDR3 nucleotides: TGTGCCTGGAGTGTGGTCAGGGGGAATAATTCACCCCTCCACTTT.